This T cell receptor (beta chain) was identified during a study of spatial heterogeneity in lung cancer. Turning to the study itself: In raw reads, more than 8.5 appearances on average were recorded for each unique TCR and UMI combination. Study-level points and caveats: At tumor resection, ubiquitous expanded TCRs were detected in blood more often than later.

The time point here: sample taken at primary tumor resection. Whole RNA came from tumor, nontumor lung or frozen PBMC and was sequenced without being sorted. Samples were obtained from approximately 72 donors, all untreated early-stage non-small cell lung cancer patients. Unique molecular identifiers tagged every individual TCR cDNA molecule. Each CDR3 protein gets one entry after TCRdb re-called the 5' RACE reads with MiXCR. The sample includes 77,000 or so distinct CDR3 sequences, about a fifth seen only once; the top ten take less than 7.5%. Comment on this clonotype: The antigen remains undetermined.

The germline CDR1 and CDR2 sequences are GTSNPN and SVGIG (reference sequence). The CDR3 covers 15 residues. V was cut by 4 bases and J by 0 bases, with 16 bases left in between. The TCR originated in a male donor with early-stage non-small cell lung cancer. The input for sequencing was PBMCs, taken at surgery. The V call is TRBV30, the J call TRBJ2-7, with TRBD1 as a possible D gene (7 bases). Written as DNA, the CDR3 is TGTGCCTGGATTTCACAGGGGACTCTCTCCTACGAGCAGTACTTC. Its translation: CAWISQGTLSYEQYF.